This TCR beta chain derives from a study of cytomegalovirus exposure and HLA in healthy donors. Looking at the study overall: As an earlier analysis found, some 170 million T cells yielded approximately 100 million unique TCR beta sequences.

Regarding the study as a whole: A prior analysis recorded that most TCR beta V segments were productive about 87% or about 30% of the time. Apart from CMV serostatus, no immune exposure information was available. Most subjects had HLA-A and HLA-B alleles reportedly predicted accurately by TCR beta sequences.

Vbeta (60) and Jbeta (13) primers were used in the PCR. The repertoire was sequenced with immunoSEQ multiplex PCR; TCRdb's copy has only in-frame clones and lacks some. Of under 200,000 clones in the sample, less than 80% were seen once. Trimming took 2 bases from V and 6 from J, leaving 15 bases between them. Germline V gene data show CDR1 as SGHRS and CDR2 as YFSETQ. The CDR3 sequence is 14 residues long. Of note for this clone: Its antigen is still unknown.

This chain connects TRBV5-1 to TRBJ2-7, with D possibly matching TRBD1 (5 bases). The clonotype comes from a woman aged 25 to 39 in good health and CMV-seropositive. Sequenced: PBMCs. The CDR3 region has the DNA TGCGCCAGCAGCTTTATACAGGACCCCCGCGAGCAGTACTTC. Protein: CASSFIQDPREQYF. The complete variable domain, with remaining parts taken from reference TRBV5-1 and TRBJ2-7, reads KAGVTQTPRYLIKTRGQQVTLSCSPISGHRSVSWYQQTPGQGLQFLFEYFSETQRNKGNFPGRFSGRQFSNSRSEMNVSTLELGDSALYLCASSFIQDPREQYFGPGTRLTVT.